The rows below give T cell receptor beta chains drawn from one sample of a study of blood T cell repertoires in COVID-19. Method: immunoSEQ multiplex PCR; TCRdb's copy keeps in-frame clones and lacks some. This sample has about 430,000 clones, with roughly 88% found just once. The sequenced sample consisted of PBMCs or T cells enriched from blood (not recorded which). The receptors derive from a woman between 18 and 30 years old who had been exposed to COVID-19. Both conserved end residues are part of each CDR3. The D gene is left open where the match is weak. Expanded clones are given a class, and other clones once, few, many or no size at all.

d_gene: -
v_gene: TRBV5-4
abundance: -
len: 11
j_gene: TRBJ1-1
CDR3aa: CASSFGIEAFF
CDR3nt: TGTGCCAGCAGCTTCGGGATTGAAGCTTTCTTT

d_gene: TRBD1
v_gene: TRBV20-1
abundance: -
len: 17
j_gene: TRBJ2-7
CDR3aa: CSASSTGGQGNSYEQYF
CDR3nt: TGCAGTGCTAGTTCTACCGGGGGACAGGGGAACTCCTACGAGCAGTACTTC

d_gene: -
v_gene: TRBV20-1
abundance: -
len: 14
j_gene: TRBJ1-6
CDR3aa: CSASLRGDNSPLHF
CDR3nt: TGCAGTGCTAGTCTACGGGGGGATAATTCACCCCTCCACTTT

d_gene: -
v_gene: TRBV6-2/TRBV6-3
abundance: -
len: 14
j_gene: TRBJ1-5
CDR3aa: CASSSSRVGQPQHF
CDR3nt: TGTGCCAGCAGTTCCAGCAGGGTCGGTCAGCCCCAGCATTTT

d_gene: TRBD2
v_gene: TRBV6-5
abundance: -
len: 14
j_gene: TRBJ2-1
CDR3aa: CASSHEARGGEQFF
CDR3nt: TGTGCCAGCAGTCACGAAGCGCGGGGGGGTGAGCAGTTCTTC

d_gene: -
v_gene: TRBV7-9
abundance: -
len: 11
j_gene: TRBJ1-1
CDR3aa: CASSLSGVAFF
CDR3nt: TGTGCCAGCAGCTTATCCGGGGTTGCTTTCTTT

d_gene: -
v_gene: TRBV7-2
abundance: -
len: 14
j_gene: TRBJ1-4
CDR3aa: CASSRTATNEKLFF
CDR3nt: TGTGCCAGCAGCCGGACAGCAACTAATGAAAAACTGTTTTTT

d_gene: TRBD1
v_gene: TRBV9
abundance: -
len: 15
j_gene: TRBJ1-4
CDR3aa: CASSTLGQVEEKLFF
CDR3nt: TGTGCCAGCAGCACCCTGGGACAGGTAGAGGAAAAACTGTTTTTT

d_gene: -
v_gene: TRBV7-9
abundance: -
len: 13
j_gene: TRBJ2-3
CDR3aa: CAIVVDLGDTQYF
CDR3nt: TGTGCCATCGTGGTAGACTTAGGAGATACGCAGTATTTT

d_gene: -
v_gene: TRBV28
abundance: once
len: 12
j_gene: TRBJ2-3
CDR3aa: CASSLVRDTQYF
CDR3nt: TGTGCCAGCAGTTTAGTGCGAGATACGCAGTATTTT

d_gene: TRBD1
v_gene: TRBV18
abundance: -
len: 15
j_gene: TRBJ1-4
CDR3aa: CASSPSGQSYEKLFF
CDR3nt: TGTGCCAGCTCACCGTCGGGACAGTCCTATGAAAAACTGTTTTTT

d_gene: TRBD2
v_gene: TRBV14
abundance: once
len: 13
j_gene: TRBJ2-5
CDR3aa: CASSQDGGETQYF
CDR3nt: TGTGCCAGCAGCCAAGACGGGGGGGAGACCCAGTACTTC

d_gene: TRBD1
v_gene: TRBV14
abundance: -
len: 14
j_gene: TRBJ2-1
CDR3aa: CASSQGPPGGEQFF
CDR3nt: TGTGCCAGCAGCCAAGGGCCCCCAGGGGGTGAGCAGTTCTTC

d_gene: TRBD1
v_gene: TRBV7-8
abundance: -
len: 14
j_gene: TRBJ1-6
CDR3aa: CASSPRQGGSPLHF
CDR3nt: TGTGCCAGCAGCCCACGACAGGGGGGGTCACCCCTCCACTTT

d_gene: -
v_gene: TRBV19
abundance: few
len: 14
j_gene: TRBJ2-7
CDR3aa: CASSWGHLYYEQYF
CDR3nt: TGTGCCAGTAGCTGGGGCCACCTCTACTACGAGCAGTACTTC

d_gene: -
v_gene: TRBV4-1
abundance: few
len: 13
j_gene: TRBJ2-7
CDR3aa: CASSQGLDYEQYF
CDR3nt: TGCGCCAGCAGCCAAGGACTAGACTACGAGCAGTACTTC

d_gene: TRBD2
v_gene: TRBV5-1
abundance: once
len: 15
j_gene: TRBJ2-3
CDR3aa: CASSIRDLAGDTQYF
CDR3nt: TGCGCCAGCAGCATCCGGGACCTAGCGGGGGATACGCAGTATTTT

d_gene: TRBD1
v_gene: TRBV2
abundance: few
len: 14
j_gene: TRBJ1-5
CDR3aa: CASSEDRVNQPQHF
CDR3nt: TGTGCCAGCAGTGAGGACAGGGTGAATCAGCCCCAGCATTTT

d_gene: -
v_gene: TRBV11-2
abundance: -
len: 15
j_gene: TRBJ1-1
CDR3aa: CASSPNPGMNTEAFF
CDR3nt: TGTGCCAGCAGCCCGAACCCAGGGATGAACACTGAAGCTTTCTTT

d_gene: -
v_gene: TRBV18
abundance: -
len: 14
j_gene: TRBJ2-3
CDR3aa: CASSPGLGRDTQYF
CDR3nt: TGTGCCAGCTCACCAGGACTTGGGCGTGATACGCAGTATTTT

d_gene: TRBD1
v_gene: TRBV7-2
abundance: -
len: 16
j_gene: TRBJ2-5
CDR3aa: CASSLRTGGKRETQYF
CDR3nt: TGTGCCAGCAGCTTACGTACAGGGGGTAAACGGGAGACCCAGTACTTC

d_gene: -
v_gene: TRBV25-1
abundance: -
len: 18
j_gene: TRBJ2-2
CDR3aa: CASSGFPGGLVNTGELFF
CDR3nt: TGTGCCAGCAGTGGATTCCCTGGAGGGCTAGTGAACACCGGGGAGCTGTTTTTT

d_gene: TRBD1
v_gene: TRBV6-5
abundance: -
len: 15
j_gene: TRBJ1-2
CDR3aa: CASSYGQARDYGYTF
CDR3nt: TGTGCCAGCAGTTACGGACAGGCCCGGGACTATGGCTACACCTTC

d_gene: TRBD2
v_gene: TRBV7-9
abundance: -
len: 19
j_gene: TRBJ2-7
CDR3aa: CASSPAPGTSGAAPREQYF
CDR3nt: TGTGCCAGCAGCCCTGCCCCCGGGACTAGCGGGGCTGCACCGAGGGAGCAGTACTTC

d_gene: TRBD1
v_gene: TRBV27
abundance: -
len: 17
j_gene: TRBJ1-5
CDR3aa: CASSSWTGFNSNQPQHF
CDR3nt: TGTGCCAGCAGTTCCTGGACAGGATTTAATAGCAATCAGCCCCAGCATTTT

d_gene: -
v_gene: TRBV18
abundance: few
len: 15
j_gene: TRBJ1-6
CDR3aa: CASSLSDRTNSPLHF
CDR3nt: TGTGCCAGCTCACTTTCTGACAGGACTAATTCACCCCTCCACTTT

d_gene: -
v_gene: TRBV9
abundance: -
len: 13
j_gene: TRBJ2-7
CDR3aa: CASSVGEVHGQYF
CDR3nt: TGTGCCAGCAGCGTAGGGGAGGTCCATGGGCAGTACTTC

d_gene: TRBD2
v_gene: TRBV4-2
abundance: -
len: 16
j_gene: TRBJ2-1
CDR3aa: CASSQVIAGGPDEQFF
CDR3nt: TGTGCCAGCAGCCAAGTGATAGCGGGAGGGCCCGATGAGCAGTTCTTC

d_gene: -
v_gene: TRBV5-6
abundance: once
len: 14
j_gene: TRBJ2-7
CDR3aa: CASSLPGESYEQYF
CDR3nt: TGTGCCAGCAGCTTGCCAGGGGAGTCCTACGAGCAGTACTTC

d_gene: -
v_gene: TRBV6-1
abundance: -
len: 14
j_gene: TRBJ1-5
CDR3aa: CASSDLFGGGPQHF
CDR3nt: TGTGCCAGCAGTGACCTGTTCGGGGGGGGACCCCAGCATTTT

d_gene: TRBD1
v_gene: TRBV28
abundance: -
len: 13
j_gene: TRBJ2-7
CDR3aa: CASSGQGTYEQYF
CDR3nt: TGTGCCAGCAGCGGACAGGGGACCTACGAGCAGTACTTC

d_gene: TRBD1
v_gene: TRBV30
abundance: once
len: 16
j_gene: TRBJ1-5
CDR3aa: CAWSCSDRGASQPQHF
CDR3nt: TGTGCCTGGAGTTGTAGTGACAGGGGAGCTTCTCAGCCCCAGCATTTT

d_gene: -
v_gene: TRBV4-3
abundance: -
len: 18
j_gene: TRBJ2-3
CDR3aa: CASSQDLDSSPSTDTQYF
CDR3nt: TGCGCCAGCAGCCAAGATTTGGACAGTTCCCCTAGCACAGATACGCAGTATTTT

d_gene: -
v_gene: TRBV3-1/TRBV3-2
abundance: -
len: 12
j_gene: TRBJ2-7
CDR3aa: CASSQGSNEQYF
CDR3nt: TGTGCCAGCAGCCAAGGTTCCAACGAGCAGTACTTC

d_gene: TRBD2
v_gene: TRBV7-2
abundance: -
len: 16
j_gene: TRBJ2-1
CDR3aa: CASSLGLAGGYGEQFF
CDR3nt: TGTGCCAGCAGCTTAGGACTAGCGGGAGGGTACGGTGAGCAGTTCTTC

d_gene: -
v_gene: TRBV7-2
abundance: -
len: 13
j_gene: TRBJ1-3
CDR3aa: CASSLVGRDTIYF
CDR3nt: TGTGCCAGCAGCTTAGTGGGGAGGGACACCATATATTTT

d_gene: -
v_gene: TRBV14
abundance: -
len: 12
j_gene: TRBJ1-2
CDR3aa: CASSVQNYGYTF
CDR3nt: TGTGCCAGCAGCGTACAGAACTATGGCTACACCTTC

d_gene: -
v_gene: TRBV27
abundance: -
len: 12
j_gene: TRBJ2-7
CDR3aa: CASPEGSYEQYF
CDR3nt: TGTGCCAGCCCGGAGGGGTCCTACGAGCAGTACTTC

d_gene: -
v_gene: TRBV4-2
abundance: -
len: 15
j_gene: TRBJ2-2
CDR3aa: CASSQDRGWTGELFF
CDR3nt: TGTGCCAGCAGCCAAGATCGGGGGTGGACTGGGGAGCTGTTTTTT

d_gene: TRBD1
v_gene: TRBV5-1
abundance: -
len: 15
j_gene: TRBJ1-6
CDR3aa: CASSLGGQGGSPLHF
CDR3nt: TGCGCCAGCAGCTTGGGGGGACAGGGAGGGTCACCCCTCCACTTT

d_gene: -
v_gene: TRBV2
abundance: -
len: 14
j_gene: TRBJ1-6
CDR3aa: CASSDPDRGSPLHF
CDR3nt: TGTGCCAGCAGTGATCCGGATAGAGGCTCACCCCTCCACTTT

d_gene: -
v_gene: TRBV9
abundance: -
len: 15
j_gene: TRBJ2-7
CDR3aa: CASSVGGRSSYEQYF
CDR3nt: TGTGCCAGCAGCGTAGGTGGAAGGAGCTCCTACGAGCAGTACTTC

d_gene: TRBD2
v_gene: TRBV19
abundance: -
len: 16
j_gene: TRBJ2-5
CDR3aa: CASSSATVAGEETQYF
CDR3nt: TGTGCCAGTAGTTCCGCCACCGTAGCGGGGGAAGAGACCCAGTACTTC

d_gene: -
v_gene: TRBV3-1/TRBV3-2
abundance: -
len: 14
j_gene: TRBJ2-7
CDR3aa: CASSQGGTGIVQYF
CDR3nt: TGTGCCAGCAGCCAGGGCGGAACAGGTATCGTGCAGTACTTC

d_gene: TRBD2
v_gene: TRBV5-5
abundance: -
len: 17
j_gene: TRBJ2-3
CDR3aa: CASSWMTSGSRTDTQYF
CDR3nt: TGTGCCAGCAGCTGGATGACTAGCGGGAGTAGGACAGATACGCAGTATTTT

d_gene: TRBD2
v_gene: TRBV7-2
abundance: once
len: 14
j_gene: TRBJ2-5
CDR3aa: CASARLAGVETQYF
CDR3nt: TGTGCCAGCGCACGGCTAGCGGGGGTGGAGACCCAGTACTTC

d_gene: TRBD2
v_gene: TRBV29-1
abundance: -
len: 13
j_gene: TRBJ2-7
CDR3aa: CSVGLAGVYEQYF
CDR3nt: TGCAGCGTGGGACTAGCGGGAGTCTACGAGCAGTACTTC

d_gene: TRBD1
v_gene: TRBV5-1
abundance: few
len: 15
j_gene: TRBJ2-7
CDR3aa: CASSSGQAKWYEQYF
CDR3nt: TGCGCCAGCAGCTCTGGACAGGCCAAGTGGTACGAGCAGTACTTC

d_gene: -
v_gene: TRBV7-9
abundance: -
len: 16
j_gene: TRBJ1-4
CDR3aa: CASSLAEERANEKLFF
CDR3nt: TGTGCCAGCAGCTTAGCGGAGGAACGGGCTAATGAAAAACTGTTTTTT

d_gene: TRBD1
v_gene: TRBV4-2
abundance: -
len: 16
j_gene: TRBJ1-5
CDR3aa: CASSQDRGQGSQPQHF
CDR3nt: TGTGCCAGCAGCCAAGATCGAGGACAGGGAAGTCAGCCCCAGCATTTT